Included here is one T cell receptor beta chain sequence, with context. The sample belongs to a study of blood T cell repertoires in COVID-19. Study summary: Both acute and convalescent COVID-19 samples were obtained from the United States, Italy and Spain. The cDNA or gDNA used as material had been derived from T cells, B-cell-depleted T cells, or PBMCs.

Original processing methods: For nucleated cells, counts were estimated from reference gene primer amplification. Libraries were prepared by immunoSEQ multiplex PCR; TCRdb keeps only in-frame clonotypes and omits some of them. The DNA was the basis for D and trimming; V, J and clone size are from that table. Among about 330,000 clones listed, approximately 90% were seen once. The clonotype comes from a woman between 50 and 59 years old with active or convalescent COVID-19. Sample: peripheral blood.

CDR3 in DNA: TGTGCCAGCAGCTTAGCCGGCGGGGATGAAGAGACCCAGTACTTC. Encoded protein: CASSLAGGDEETQYF. The chain carries TRBV7-2 and TRBJ2-5; D perhaps matches TRBD2 (6 bases). Germline assignment: CDR1 SGHTA and CDR2 FQGNSA. The CDR3 loop spans 15 amino acids. V lost 0 bases to trimming and J lost 3 bases, with 11 bases between them.